What follows are 19 T cell receptor beta chains derived from one specimen sequenced in a study of T cells in Graves' hyperthyroidism and ophthalmopathy. The TCR beta CDR3 regions underwent amplification using RNA transcripts as the source. Primed by the HTBI set, a first-round RT-PCR was run on the TCR CDR3. A single record per CDR3 protein comes from TCRdb applying MiXCR to the multiplex PCR reads. The sample includes approximately 610,000 distinct CDR3 sequences, 14% to 15% of them seen just once. Sequencing was done on a sample of blood. The receptors here all came from a woman aged 40 to 50 with Graves' ophthalmopathy.

V usage is TRBV4-1 and J usage is TRBJ1-1, with D possibly matching TRBD1 (5 bases). The CDR3 totals 16 residues. V was cut by 4 bases and J by 1 base, with 16 bases left in between. In germline, CDR1 is MGHRA, CDR2 YSYEKL. The CDR3: CASSLSMGTRNTEAFF. CDR3 DNA sequence: TGCGCCAGCAGCCTAAGCATGGGGACGCGGAACACTGAAGCTTTCTTT.

This clonotype was picked up many times. The chain has TRBV7-8 and TRBJ1-2; D is perhaps TRBD1 (6 bases). Germline V gene sequence: CDR1 SGHVS, CDR2 FQNEAQ. The CDR3 totals 14 residues. Trimming cost V 3 bases and J 2 bases, with 10 bases left between them. Written as DNA, the CDR3 is TGTGCCAGCAGCTTGCAGGGGACCAACTATGGCTACACCTTC. Protein product: CASSLQGTNYGYTF.

The chain combines TRBV18 with TRBJ1-4, with D tentatively TRBD1 (6 bases). CDR1 and CDR2 (germline): KGHSH, LQKENI. Trimming removed 3 bases from V and 10 bases from J, with 9 bases in between. CDR3 size: 12 residues. DNA for the CDR3: TGTGCCAGCTCACCCGACAGGAGAAAACTGTTTTTT. Translated: CASSPDRRKLFF.

This clonotype was counted at least ten times. The chain links TRBV6-2 or TRBV6-3 to TRBJ2-5; D is undetermined. Between the trimmed V and J ends, which lost 3 bases and 0 bases, there was a span of 11 bases. Germline values: CDR1 MNHEY, CDR2 SVGEGT. This CDR3 contains 15 residues. The CDR3: CASSYGPGDQETQYF. CDR3 in DNA: TGTGCCAGCAGTTATGGTCCCGGCGACCAAGAGACCCAGTACTTC.

The sample holds many counts of this clonotype. The chain combines TRBV6-1 with TRBJ1-2; D gene unclear. V lost 8 bases to trimming and J lost 7 bases, with 5 bases between them. This CDR3 has 9 amino acids. The germline V gene encodes CDR1 MNHNS and CDR2 SASEGT. CDR3 nucleotides: TGTGCCAGCTCCAGTGGCTACACCTTC. This translates into CASSSGYTF.

This clonotype has a count of ten or more. V is TRBV12-5 and J is TRBJ2-7; unclear D gene. V was trimmed by 1 base and J by 3 bases, leaving 10 bases between them. Germline CDR1 LGHNT, CDR2 FRNRAP. There are 14 residues in the CDR3. CDR3 nucleotide sequence: TGTGCTAGTGGTTTGGACCTTAAGGGCTACGAGCAGTACTTC. It codes for CASGLDLKGYEQYF.

Note on this clonotype: One end of the junction is discordant with germline, which a read error may explain. V gene TRBV12-3 or TRBV12-4 combines with J gene TRBJ2-5, with D maybe TRBD1 (7 bases). This CDR3 is built from 15 residues. CDR3 loop: CASSHTRGERETQYF. The CDR3, as DNA: TGTGCTAGCAGTCACACCAGGGGGGAGAGAGAGACCCAGTACTTC.

This clonotype was seen ten or more times. For the CDR3, the DNA is TGCAGTGCTAGGGCACCGTCGCAGCGCTTGTACTTC. Translation: CSARAPSQRLYF. The chain links TRBV20-1 to TRBJ2-7, with D uncertain. V lost 3 bases and J lost 12, with 18 bases in between. Per the germline V gene, CDR1 is DFQATT and CDR2 is SNEGSKA (reference sequence). The CDR3 is made up of 12 amino acids.

This clonotype appeared many times. The V gene is TRBV19, the J gene TRBJ2-5; TRBD1 might be the D (6 bases). CDR3 length: 13 amino acids. Germline V gene lookup returns CDR1 LNHDA and CDR2 SQIVND (reference sequence). V gave up 6 bases and J gave up 2 bases, with 10 bases separating them. DNA for the CDR3: TGTGCCAGTAGCCATGGACAGCAAGAGACCCAGTACTTC. Translating gives CASSHGQQETQYF.

This clonotype was observed many times. This rearrangement joins TRBV7-3 to TRBJ1-3; D perhaps matches TRBD1 (5 bases). The CDR3 consists of 15 residues. Trimming took off 5 bases at V and 4 bases at J, with 15 bases between the two ends. Looked up from germline, CDR1 is SGHTA and CDR2 is FQGTGA. The CDR3 DNA follows: TGTGCCAGCAGCCCAAGTGGGGGACCAGGAAACACCATATATTTT. Its translation: CASSPSGGPGNTIYF.

This clonotype was picked up many times. V and J are TRBV28 and TRBJ2-5; 8 nucleotides agree with TRBD1. Trimming removed 3 bases from V and 7 bases from J; junction bases left unmatched: 10. The germline gives CDR1 MDHEN, CDR2 SYDVKM. This CDR3 contains 15 residues. The CDR3 sequence: CASSFDRGDYRTQYF. CDR3 nucleotide sequence: TGTGCCAGCAGTTTCGACAGGGGAGACTATAGGACCCAGTACTTC.

This clonotype was detected many times. This chain connects TRBV28 to TRBJ2-5; 10 bases fit TRBD2. The V segment lost 5 bases and the J segment 8 bases; nucleotides outside the gene matches: 5. The CDR3 contains 13 residues. Looked up from germline, CDR1 is MDHEN and CDR2 is SYDVKM. This chain's CDR3 is CASSPSGRATQYF. CDR3 coding DNA: TGTGCCAGCAGTCCGAGCGGGAGGGCCACCCAGTACTTC.

This clonotype has ten or more counts. V and J are TRBV2 and TRBJ2-7, with TRBD2 matching over 7 bases. Germline trimming cut 8 bases from V and 6 bases from J; bases unmatched to any gene: 13. Germline CDR1 reads SNHLY; CDR2 reads FYNNEI. CDR3 length equals 14 residues. The CDR3 DNA reads TGTGCCAGCCACAAAGGGAGGGTCCCCTTCGAGCAGTACTTC. Its protein is CASHKGRVPFEQYF.

This clonotype was counted between two and nine times. The gene calls are TRBV6-5 and TRBJ2-5, with a tentative D call TRBD1 (7 bases). The germline V gene has CDR1 MNHEY and CDR2 SVGAGI. The CDR3 consists of 15 residues. With 2 bases removed from V and 5 bases from J, the gap between germline ends came to 15 bases. CDR3 bases: TGTGCCAGCAGTTACACTTCAGGGGGGCGGGAGACCCAGTACTTC. This sequence encodes CASSYTSGGRETQYF.

The rearrangement uses TRBV3-1 and TRBJ2-5; D is perhaps TRBD2 (6 bases). Germline values: CDR1 LGHDT, CDR2 YNNKEL (reference sequence). The length of the CDR3 is 16 residues. V dropped 1 base and J dropped 3 bases, with 15 bases sitting between them. As DNA, the CDR3 is TGTGCCAGCAGCCAAGTACCCAGGGCGGGGAAAGAGACCCAGTACTTC. This sequence encodes CASSQVPRAGKETQYF.

This chain connects TRBV28 to TRBJ1-6; D is unclear. This CDR3 comprises 16 residues. V lost 6 bases to trimming and J lost 6 bases, with 18 bases between them. The germline V gene encodes CDR1 MDHEN and CDR2 SYDVKM. CDR3 protein: CASSRRAVFRNSPLHF. CDR3 coding DNA: TGTGCCAGCAGCCGTCGGGCAGTTTTCCGTAATTCACCCCTCCACTTT.

This clonotype was found many times. The chain combines TRBV6-5 with TRBJ1-2; tentative D call: TRBD1 (5 bases). The V and J ends lost 0 bases and 2 bases respectively, with 10 bases between them. The CDR3 loop spans 15 amino acids. Germline V gives CDR1 MNHEY, CDR2 SVGAGI. CDR3 sequence (DNA): TGTGCCAGCAGTTACTCGAAGGCAGGGAACTATGGCTACACCTTC. Translation: CASSYSKAGNYGYTF.

This clonotype showed up many times. The chain is built from TRBV9 and TRBJ1-2; 7 bases are a match to TRBD1. The CDR3 is 15 amino acids. The junction had 16 bases not matched to a gene; V was cut back by 3 bases and J by 11 bases. The germline CDR1 and CDR2 sequences are SGDLS and YYNGEE. In DNA, the CDR3 is TGTGCCAGCAGCGAGGGGGCCCTACCGCGTGGGTGGTACACCTTC. Translating it yields CASSEGALPRGWYTF.

This clonotype came up many times. V usage is TRBV7-8 and J usage is TRBJ2-5; tentative D call: TRBD2 (5 bases). The germline V gene has CDR1 SGHVS and CDR2 FQNEAQ. The V end lost 5 bases, the J end lost 5 bases, and 18 bases lay between the germline ends. The CDR3 runs to 15 residues. As DNA, the CDR3 is TGTGCCAGCAGCCTTTGGAGGCAGCGAAGTGAGACCCAGTACTTC. It encodes CASSLWRQRSETQYF. Using reference TRBV7-8 and TRBJ2-5 for the parts outside the CDR3, the full variable domain is GAGVSQSPRYKVAKRGQDVALRCDPISGHVSLFWYQQALGQGPEFLTYFQNEAQLDKSGLPSDRFFAERPEGSVSTLKIQRTQQEDSAVYLCASSLWRQRSETQYFGPGTRLLVL.